One and the same sample provided the 8 T cell receptor beta chains below, sequenced in a study of CD8 T cells in ankylosing spondylitis (dated by TCRdb to about 2017). Library preparation used 5' RACE. TCRdb records Illumina HiSeq 2500 as the sequencer. TCRdb handled the public reads itself, with Q25 trimming in fastp and clone calling in MiXCR, and kept productive beta chains. Rows are unified per CDR3 protein, each entry keeping the most common DNA and genes. Here the sample has 200,000 to 250,000 distinct CDR3 sequences; 15% to 20% occur a single time. Jointly, the top ten make up about 44% of the sample. Study-level results and caveats: A TCR beta motif of several highly homologous amino acid variants appeared characteristic of blood from ankylosing spondylitis patients.

These receptors have no known antigen. What was sequenced was blood, either unsorted or a sorted T cell fraction (not recorded which). These receptors were collected from a male donor with ankylosing spondylitis.

The chain combines TRBV7-2 with TRBJ2-7, with 9 bases lining up with TRBD1. The V and J ends lost 5 bases and 6 bases, in that order; junction bases with no gene match: 11. The CDR3 runs to 15 residues. Per the germline V gene, CDR1 is SGHTA and CDR2 is FQGNSA. CDR3 nucleotides: TGTGCCAGCAGCCCCGGTCCGGGACAGGGCTTCGAGCAGTACTTC. Its translation: CASSPGPGQGFEQYF.

The chain uses TRBV4-2 and TRBJ2-7; TRBD2 matches at 9 bases. Germline V lookup: CDR1 LGHNA, CDR2 YNFKEQ. This CDR3 is built from 16 residues. Trimming at V came to 3 bases and at J to 0 bases, leaving 6 bases not matched to a gene. The CDR3 DNA is TGTGCCAGCAGCCAGGATCCTAGCGGGATCTCCTACGAGCAGTACTTC. Translation: CASSQDPSGISYEQYF.

The chain joins TRBV4-3 to TRBJ2-1, with 11 bases fitting TRBD2. With 2 bases clipped from V and 3 bases from J, the junction kept 3 bases outside the gene matches. In germline, CDR1 is LGHNA, CDR2 YSLEER. The CDR3 sequence is 16 residues long. The CDR3 DNA reads as TGCGCCAGCAGCCAACTTAGCGGGAGGGACTACAATGAGCAGTTCTTC. Translating it yields CASSQLSGRDYNEQFF.

The chain has TRBV2 and TRBJ1-1; 10 nucleotides agree with TRBD1. After removal of 6 bases from V and 3 bases from J, the junction contained 7 bases not matched to a gene. This CDR3 spans 15 amino acids. Germline CDR1 is SNHLY and CDR2 is FYNNEI. This CDR3 reads CASRLTGTGDTEAFF. CDR3 nucleotides: TGTGCCAGCAGGCTCACCGGGACAGGGGACACTGAAGCTTTCTTT.

CDR3 protein: CASSLEGHTEAFF. In nucleotides, the CDR3 is TGCGCCAGCAGCTTGGAAGGGCACACTGAAGCTTTCTTT. The chain recombines TRBV5-1 with TRBJ1-1, with D uncertain. This CDR3 contains 13 residues. Trimming stripped 0 bases from V and 3 bases from J, with 6 bases between. Per germline, CDR1 SGHRS and CDR2 YFSETQ.

This clonotype has at least ten counts. The chain has TRBV15 and TRBJ2-2; D ambiguous. Trimming took 3 bases from V and 2 from J, leaving 4 bases between them. CDR1 is LNHNV, CDR2 YYDKDF, per germline (reference sequence). This CDR3 comprises 13 residues. The DNA of the CDR3 is TGTGCCACCAGCAGTCATAACACCGGGGAGCTGTTTTTT. Translation gives CATSSHNTGELFF.

This clonotype was found a few times. The CDR3 region is CATSRTGTNTGELFF. The DNA for the CDR3 is TGTGCCACCAGCAGAACAGGTACGAACACCGGGGAGCTGTTTTTT. The J gene is TRBJ2-2, the V gene TRBV15; tentatively, D is TRBD1 (5 bases). The CDR3 loop spans 15 amino acids. Trimming removed 2 bases from V and 0 bases from J, with 7 bases in between. Germline assignment: CDR1 LNHNV and CDR2 YYDKDF (reference sequence).

This clonotype was seen a handful of times. V usage is TRBV12-3 or TRBV12-4 and J usage is TRBJ2-1; TRBD2 aligns across 9 bases. V gave up 6 bases and J gave up 5 bases; unmatched junction bases: 8. The CDR3 extends over 15 amino acids. The CDR3 coding sequence is TGTGCCAGCAGCCCACTAGCGGGTTACGACAATGAGCAGTTCTTC. It is translated as CASSPLAGYDNEQFF.